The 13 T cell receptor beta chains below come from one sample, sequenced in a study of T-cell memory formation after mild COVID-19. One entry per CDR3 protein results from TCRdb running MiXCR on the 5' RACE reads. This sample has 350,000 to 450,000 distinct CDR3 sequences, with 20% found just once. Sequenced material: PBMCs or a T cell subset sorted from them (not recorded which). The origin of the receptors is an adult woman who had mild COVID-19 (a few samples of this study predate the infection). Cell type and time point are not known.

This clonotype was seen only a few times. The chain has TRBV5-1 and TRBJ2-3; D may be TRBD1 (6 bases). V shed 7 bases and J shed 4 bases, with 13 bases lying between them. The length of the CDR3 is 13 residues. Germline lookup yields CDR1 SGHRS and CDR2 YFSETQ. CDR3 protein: CASDRSGSDTQYF. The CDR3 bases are TGCGCCAGCGACAGGTCCGGCTCAGATACGCAGTATTTT.

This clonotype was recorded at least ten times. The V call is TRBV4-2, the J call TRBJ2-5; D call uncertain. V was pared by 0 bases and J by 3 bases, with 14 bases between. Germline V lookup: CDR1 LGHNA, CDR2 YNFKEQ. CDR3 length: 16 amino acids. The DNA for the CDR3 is TGTGCCAGCAGCCAAGATCGACCTGGGCCAGAAGAGACCCAGTACTTC. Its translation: CASSQDRPGPEETQYF.

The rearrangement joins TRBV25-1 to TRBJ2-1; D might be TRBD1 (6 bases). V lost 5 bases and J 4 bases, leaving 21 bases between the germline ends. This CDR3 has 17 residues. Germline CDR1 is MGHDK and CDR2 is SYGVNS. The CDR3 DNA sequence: TGTGCCAGCAGTCCCCCGGGGTGGACAGTGGGATACAATGAGCAGTTCTTC. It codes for CASSPPGWTVGYNEQFF.

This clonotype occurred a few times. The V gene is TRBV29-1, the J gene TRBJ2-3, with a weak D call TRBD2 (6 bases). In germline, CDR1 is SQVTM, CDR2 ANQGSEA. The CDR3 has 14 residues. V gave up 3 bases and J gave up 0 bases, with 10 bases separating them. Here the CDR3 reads CSVEGLQSTDTQYF. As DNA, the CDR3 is TGCAGCGTTGAGGGACTCCAAAGCACAGATACGCAGTATTTT.

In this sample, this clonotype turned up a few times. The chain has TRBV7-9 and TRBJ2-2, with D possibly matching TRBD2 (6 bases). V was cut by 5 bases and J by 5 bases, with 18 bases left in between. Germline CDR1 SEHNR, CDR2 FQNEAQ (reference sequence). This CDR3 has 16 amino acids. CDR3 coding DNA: TGTGCCAGCAGCGGAGGCGGGACCTCACATACCGGGGAGCTGTTTTTT. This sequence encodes CASSGGGTSHTGELFF.

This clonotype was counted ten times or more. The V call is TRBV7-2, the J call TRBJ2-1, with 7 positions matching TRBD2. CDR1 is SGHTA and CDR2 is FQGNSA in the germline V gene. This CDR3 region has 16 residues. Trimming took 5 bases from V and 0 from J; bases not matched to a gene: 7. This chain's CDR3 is CASSRAGTTSYNEQFF. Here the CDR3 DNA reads TGTGCCAGCAGCCGGGCCGGGACTACCTCCTACAATGAGCAGTTCTTC. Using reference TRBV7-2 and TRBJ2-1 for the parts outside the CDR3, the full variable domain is GAGVSQSPSNKVTEKGKDVELRCDPISGHTALYWYRQSLGQGLEFLIYFQGNSAPDKSGLPSDRFSAERTGGSVSTLTIQRTQQEDSAVYLCASSRAGTTSYNEQFFGPGTRLTVL.

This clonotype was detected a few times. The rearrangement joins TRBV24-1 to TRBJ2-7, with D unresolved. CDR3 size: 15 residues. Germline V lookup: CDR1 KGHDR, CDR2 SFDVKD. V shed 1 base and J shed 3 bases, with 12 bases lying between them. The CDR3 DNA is TGTGCCACCAGTGATTTTCATCGGAGAATCTACGAGCAGTACTTC. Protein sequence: CATSDFHRRIYEQYF.

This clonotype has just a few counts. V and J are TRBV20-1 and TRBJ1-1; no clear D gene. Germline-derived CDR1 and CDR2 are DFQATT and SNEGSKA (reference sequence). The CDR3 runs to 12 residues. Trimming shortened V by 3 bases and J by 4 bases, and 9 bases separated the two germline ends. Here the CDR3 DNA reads TGCAGTGCTAGTCCGGGGTTCACTGAAGCTTTCTTT. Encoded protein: CSASPGFTEAFF.

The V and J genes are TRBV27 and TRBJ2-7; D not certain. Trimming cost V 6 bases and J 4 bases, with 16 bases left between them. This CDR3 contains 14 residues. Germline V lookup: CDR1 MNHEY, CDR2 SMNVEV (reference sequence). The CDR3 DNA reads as TGTGCCAGCAGCTTAGGATCCCCCCTATACGAGCAGTACTTC. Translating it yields CASSLGSPLYEQYF.

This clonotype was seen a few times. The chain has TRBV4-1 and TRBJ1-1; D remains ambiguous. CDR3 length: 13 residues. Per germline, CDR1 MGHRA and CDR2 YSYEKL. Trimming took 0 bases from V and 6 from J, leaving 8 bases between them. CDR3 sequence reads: CASSQDSVAEAFF. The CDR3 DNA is TGCGCCAGCAGCCAAGATTCCGTAGCTGAAGCTTTCTTT.

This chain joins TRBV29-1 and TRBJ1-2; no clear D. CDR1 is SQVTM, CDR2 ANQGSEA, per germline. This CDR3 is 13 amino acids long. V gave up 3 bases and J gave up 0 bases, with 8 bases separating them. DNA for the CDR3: TGCAGCGTTGATTCAGGAACTAACTATGGCTACACCTTC. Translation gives CSVDSGTNYGYTF.

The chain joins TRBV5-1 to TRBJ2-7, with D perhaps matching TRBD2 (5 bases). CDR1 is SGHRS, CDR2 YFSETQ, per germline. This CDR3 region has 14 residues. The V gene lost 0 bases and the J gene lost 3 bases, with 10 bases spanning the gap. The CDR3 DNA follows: TGCGCCAGCAGCTTGGGGAGAGCGGACTACGAGCAGTACTTC. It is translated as CASSLGRADYEQYF. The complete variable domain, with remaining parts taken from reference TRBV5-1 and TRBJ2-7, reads KAGVTQTPRYLIKTRGQQVTLSCSPISGHRSVSWYQQTPGQGLQFLFEYFSETQRNKGNFPGRFSGRQFSNSRSEMNVSTLELGDSALYLCASSLGRADYEQYFGPGTRLTVT.

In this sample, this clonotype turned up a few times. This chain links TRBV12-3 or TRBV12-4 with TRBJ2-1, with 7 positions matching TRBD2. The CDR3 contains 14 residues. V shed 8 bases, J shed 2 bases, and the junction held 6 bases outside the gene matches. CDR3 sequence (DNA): TGTGCCAGCTCTCTAGCGGAAGCCTACAATGAGCAGTTCTTC. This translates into CASSLAEAYNEQFF.